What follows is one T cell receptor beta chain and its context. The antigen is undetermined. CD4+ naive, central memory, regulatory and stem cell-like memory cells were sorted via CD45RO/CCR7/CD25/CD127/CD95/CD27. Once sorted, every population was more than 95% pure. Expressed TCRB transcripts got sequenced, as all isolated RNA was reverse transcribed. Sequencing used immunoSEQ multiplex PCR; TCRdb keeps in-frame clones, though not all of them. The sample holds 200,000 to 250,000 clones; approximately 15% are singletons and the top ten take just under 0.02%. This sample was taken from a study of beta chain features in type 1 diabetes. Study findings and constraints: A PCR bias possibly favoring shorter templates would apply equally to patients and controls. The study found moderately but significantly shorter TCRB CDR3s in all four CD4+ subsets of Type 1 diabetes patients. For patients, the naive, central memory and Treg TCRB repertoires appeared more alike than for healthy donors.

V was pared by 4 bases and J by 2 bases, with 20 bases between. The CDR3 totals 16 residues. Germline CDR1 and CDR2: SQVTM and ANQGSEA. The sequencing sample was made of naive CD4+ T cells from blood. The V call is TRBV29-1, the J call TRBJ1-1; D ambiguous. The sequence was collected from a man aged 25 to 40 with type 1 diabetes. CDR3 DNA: TGCAGCGTTGTAGTCGGGTGGGAGACGCAAAACACTGAAGCTTTCTTT. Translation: CSVVVGWETQNTEAFF.